This T cell receptor (beta chain) emerged from a study of blood T cells in healthy people across ages. The second PCR ran 7 to 11 cycles with a sample-barcoded 5' primer and J-beta primers. MiXCR, run by TCRdb on the 5' RACE reads, gives a single entry per CDR3 protein. The sample gives about 1,800,000 distinct CDR3 sequences, 28% of which show up once; 7.7% is in the top ten. Germline CDR1 is MNHNY and CDR2 is SVGAGI (reference sequence). CDR3 length: 16 residues. This clonotype occurred once. A read error may account for a junction end that differs from germline. The chain is built from TRBV6-6 and TRBJ2-3; no clear D. The source of this sequence is a woman aged 25 to 39 in good health. Sequencing input: blood. CDR3 nucleotide sequence: TGTGCCAGCAGCCCCCAACTCGGAACGACGGCAGATACGCAGTACTTT. This sequence encodes CASSPQLGTTADTQYF.